These T cell receptor beta chains were read from a single sample in a study of T cell clonotyping in hematopoietic cell transplantation. Clones were read by immunoSEQ multiplex PCR, and TCRdb kept only the in-frame ones, dropping some. The table shows roughly 12,000 clones, with around 90% occurring only once. Sequenced: peripheral blood mononuclear cells. The receptors were sampled from a woman aged 50 to 65 in good health. Some clones in this sample may be carry-over from other donors' samples. The CDR3 runs from the conserved cysteine through the conserved F or W. The D gene is left open where the match is weak. A clone size is listed for some rows: how often the clone was seen (once, few, many), or a class if it is expanded.

j_call v_call d_call clone_size cdr3_nt cdr3_aa
TRBJ2-5 TRBV5-4 TRBD2 - TGTGCCAGCAGCTTTAAGTTACTAGCGGGGGCGGCAGAGACCCAGTACTTC CASSFKLLAGAAETQYF
TRBJ1-2 TRBV7-9 TRBD1 - TGTGCCAGCAGCTTTGATGACAGGGACCTTGGCTACACCTTC CASSFDDRDLGYTF
TRBJ2-5 TRBV5-4 - - TGTGCCAGCAGCTTGCGACAGTCCGGGGGAGAGACCCAGTACTTC CASSLRQSGGETQYF
TRBJ1-5 TRBV6-5 - - TGTGCCAGCGCCAGGGGTGCAGAACCGAATCAGCCCCAGCATTTT CASARGAEPNQPQHF
TRBJ2-7 TRBV6-1 - - TGTGCCAGCAGTGAACTGGAAAGGGGGGTGACCTACGAGCAGTACTTC CASSELERGVTYEQYF
TRBJ1-2 TRBV11-2 - few TGTGCCAGCAGCTTAGAACCTGGTTCTGGCTACACCTTC CASSLEPGSGYTF
TRBJ2-1 TRBV11-1 TRBD1 - TGTGCCAGCAAACCACGGGACAGGAACAATGAGCAGTTCTTC CASKPRDRNNEQFF
TRBJ2-7 TRBV9 TRBD1 - TGTGCCAGCAGCGCCGGACAGGGGGTGAGAGAGCAGTACTTC CASSAGQGVREQYF
TRBJ1-2 TRBV6-1 - - TGTGCCAGCAGTGAAGCTACGGTGGGCTACACCTTC CASSEATVGYTF
TRBJ2-1 TRBV7-3 - - TGTGCCAGCAGCTTAGTTGGTGGCCGGAATGAGCAGTTCTTC CASSLVGGRNEQFF
TRBJ1-5 TRBV7-9 - - TGTGCCAGCAGCTCGGTCTATAGCAATCAGCCCCAGCATTTT CASSSVYSNQPQHF
TRBJ1-2 TRBV7-8 - - TGTGCCAGCAGCTTCGTTCGTCTGGCTAGGGCTAGCTATGGCTACACCTTC CASSFVRLARASYGYTF
TRBJ1-3 TRBV6-6 - once TGTGCCAGCAGAGAGGACACAGCTGGAAACACCATATATTTT CASREDTAGNTIYF
TRBJ1-3 TRBV27 - - TGTGCCAGCAGTTCTGCAGGGAGTAGGAACACCATATATTTT CASSSAGSRNTIYF
TRBJ1-2 TRBV6-5 TRBD1 - TGTGCCACAAAGACCGGCCCAAACAGGGGCTATGGCTACACCTTC CATKTGPNRGYGYTF
TRBJ2-3 TRBV19 - - TGTGCCAGTAGTATTCGAACAGGGTCCCCCACAGATACGCAGTATTTT CASSIRTGSPTDTQYF